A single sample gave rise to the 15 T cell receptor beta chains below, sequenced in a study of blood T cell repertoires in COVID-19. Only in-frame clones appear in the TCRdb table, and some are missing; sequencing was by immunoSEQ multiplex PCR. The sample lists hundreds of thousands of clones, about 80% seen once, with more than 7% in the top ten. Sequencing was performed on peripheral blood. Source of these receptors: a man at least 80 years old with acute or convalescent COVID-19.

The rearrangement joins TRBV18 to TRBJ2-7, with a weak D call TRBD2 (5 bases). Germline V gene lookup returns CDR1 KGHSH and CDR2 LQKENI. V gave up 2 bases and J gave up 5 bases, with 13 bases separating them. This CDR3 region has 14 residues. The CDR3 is CASSPSSTSDEQYF. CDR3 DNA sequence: TGTGCCAGCTCACCAAGCTCCACTAGTGACGAGCAGTACTTC.

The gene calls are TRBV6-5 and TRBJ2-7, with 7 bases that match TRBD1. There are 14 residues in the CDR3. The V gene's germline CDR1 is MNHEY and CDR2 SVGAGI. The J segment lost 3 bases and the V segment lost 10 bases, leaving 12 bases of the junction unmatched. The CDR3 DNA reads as TGTGCCACCGATGAAACCGGGACAGACTACGAGCAGTACTTC. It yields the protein CATDETGTDYEQYF.

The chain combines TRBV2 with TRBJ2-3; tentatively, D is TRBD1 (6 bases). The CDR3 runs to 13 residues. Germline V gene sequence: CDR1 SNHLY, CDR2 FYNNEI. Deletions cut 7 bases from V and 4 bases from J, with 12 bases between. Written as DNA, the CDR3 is TGTGCCAGCACTTGGACAGAGGCAGATACGCAGTATTTT. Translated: CASTWTEADTQYF.

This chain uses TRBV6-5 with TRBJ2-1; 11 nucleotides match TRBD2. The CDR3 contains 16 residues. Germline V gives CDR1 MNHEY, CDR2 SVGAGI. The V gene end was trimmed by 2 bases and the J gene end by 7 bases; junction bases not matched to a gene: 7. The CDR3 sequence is CASSYGRLAGRNEQFF. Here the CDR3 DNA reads TGTGCCAGCAGTTACGGTCGACTAGCGGGAAGGAATGAGCAGTTCTTC.

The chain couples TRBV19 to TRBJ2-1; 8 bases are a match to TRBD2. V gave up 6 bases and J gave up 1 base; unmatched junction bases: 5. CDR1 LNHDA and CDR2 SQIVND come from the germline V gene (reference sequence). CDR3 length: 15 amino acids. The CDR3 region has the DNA TGTGCCAGTAGGTCACTAGCGGTATCCTACAATGAGCAGTTCTTC. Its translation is CASRSLAVSYNEQFF.

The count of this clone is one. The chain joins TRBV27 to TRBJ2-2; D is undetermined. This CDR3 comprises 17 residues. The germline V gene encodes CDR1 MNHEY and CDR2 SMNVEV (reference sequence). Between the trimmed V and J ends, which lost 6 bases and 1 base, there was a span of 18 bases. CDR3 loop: CASSRRVGVGNTGELFF. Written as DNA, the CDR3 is TGTGCCAGCAGCCGCCGCGTGGGCGTGGGGAACACCGGGGAGCTGTTTTTT.

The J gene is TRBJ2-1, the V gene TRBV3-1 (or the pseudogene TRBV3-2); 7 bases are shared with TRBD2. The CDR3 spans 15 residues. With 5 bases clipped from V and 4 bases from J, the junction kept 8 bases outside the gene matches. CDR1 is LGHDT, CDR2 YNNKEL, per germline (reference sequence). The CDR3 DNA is TGTGCCAGCAGCGCGTTGCGGGGGAATTACAATGAGCAGTTCTTC. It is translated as CASSALRGNYNEQFF.

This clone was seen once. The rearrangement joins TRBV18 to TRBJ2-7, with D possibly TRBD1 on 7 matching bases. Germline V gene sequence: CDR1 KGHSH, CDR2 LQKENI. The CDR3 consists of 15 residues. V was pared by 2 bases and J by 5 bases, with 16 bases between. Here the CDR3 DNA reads TGTGCCAGCTCACCAAGCAGGGGGGTCCTCGACGAGCAGTACTTC. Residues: CASSPSRGVLDEQYF.

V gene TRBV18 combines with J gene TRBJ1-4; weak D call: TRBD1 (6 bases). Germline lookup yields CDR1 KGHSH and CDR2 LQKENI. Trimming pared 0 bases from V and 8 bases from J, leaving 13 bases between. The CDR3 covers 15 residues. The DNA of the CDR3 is TGTGCCAGCTCACCACCGGCAGGGGTGGACGAAAAACTGTTTTTT. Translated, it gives CASSPPAGVDEKLFF.

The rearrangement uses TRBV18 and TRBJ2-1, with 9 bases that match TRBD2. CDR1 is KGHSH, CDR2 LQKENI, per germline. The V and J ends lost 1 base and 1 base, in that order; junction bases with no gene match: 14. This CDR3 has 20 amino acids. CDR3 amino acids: CASSPLRAGGLRWSYNEQFF. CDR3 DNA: TGTGCCAGCTCACCACTAAGGGCGGGAGGGCTTCGTTGGTCCTACAATGAGCAGTTCTTC.

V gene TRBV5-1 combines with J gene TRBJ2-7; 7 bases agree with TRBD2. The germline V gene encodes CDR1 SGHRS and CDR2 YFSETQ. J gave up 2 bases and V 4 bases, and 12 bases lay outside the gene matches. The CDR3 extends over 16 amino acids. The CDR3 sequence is CASSPLESGTPYEQYF. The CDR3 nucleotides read TGCGCCAGCAGCCCACTCGAAAGCGGGACTCCCTACGAGCAGTACTTC. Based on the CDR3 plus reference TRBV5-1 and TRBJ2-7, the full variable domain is KAGVTQTPRYLIKTRGQQVTLSCSPISGHRSVSWYQQTPGQGLQFLFEYFSETQRNKGNFPGRFSGRQFSNSRSEMNVSTLELGDSALYLCASSPLESGTPYEQYFGPGTRLTVT.

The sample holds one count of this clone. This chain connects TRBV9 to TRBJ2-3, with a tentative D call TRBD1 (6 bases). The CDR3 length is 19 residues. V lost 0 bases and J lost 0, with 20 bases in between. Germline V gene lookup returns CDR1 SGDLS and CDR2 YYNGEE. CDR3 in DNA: TGTGCCAGCAGCGTAGCCCCCAGGGGCCAAACTTCTAGCACAGATACGCAGTATTTT. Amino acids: CASSVAPRGQTSSTDTQYF.

The chain's CDR3 is CASSLVATGLFLYF. The DNA of the CDR3 is TGTGCCAGCAGCTTAGTAGCGACAGGCCTTTTTTTATACTTC. The chain couples TRBV7-9 to TRBJ2-7; a possible D gene is TRBD1 (6 bases). This CDR3 has 14 residues. Germline-derived CDR1 and CDR2 are SEHNR and FQNEAQ (reference sequence). V lost 1 base to trimming and J lost 13 bases, with 20 bases between them.

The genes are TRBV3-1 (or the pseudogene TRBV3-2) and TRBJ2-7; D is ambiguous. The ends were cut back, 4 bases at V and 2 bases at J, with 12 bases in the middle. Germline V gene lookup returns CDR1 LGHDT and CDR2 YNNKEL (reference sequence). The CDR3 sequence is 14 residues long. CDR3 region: CASSPFTVPYEQYF. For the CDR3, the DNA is TGTGCCAGCAGCCCGTTCACAGTTCCCTACGAGCAGTACTTC.

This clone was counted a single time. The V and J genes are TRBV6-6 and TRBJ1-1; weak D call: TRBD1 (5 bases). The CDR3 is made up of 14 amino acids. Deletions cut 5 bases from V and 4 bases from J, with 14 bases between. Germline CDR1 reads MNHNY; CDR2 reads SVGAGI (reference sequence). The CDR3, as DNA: TGTGCCAGCAGTCTCAGGGATCAACCCACTGAAGCTTTCTTT. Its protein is CASSLRDQPTEAFF.